The next 2 T cell receptor beta chains were all read from a single sample in a study of T-cell memory formation after mild COVID-19. TCRdb redid the calling of the 5' RACE reads with MiXCR, one entry per CDR3 protein. The table lists about 610,000 distinct CDR3 sequences, approximately 15% of them singletons. The source material was PBMCs or a T cell subset sorted from them (not recorded which). The receptors derive from an adult woman who had mild COVID-19 (a few samples of this study predate the infection). Cell type and time point are not known.

The V call is TRBV7-9, the J call TRBJ2-1; 13 bases map to TRBD2. The ends lost 5 bases at V and 1 base at J; junction bases unmatched: 11. The length of the CDR3 is 19 residues. Germline lookup yields CDR1 SEHNR and CDR2 FQNEAQ (reference sequence). CDR3 bases: TGTGCCAGCAGCCAGGGACTAGCGGGAATCCCGAATTCCTACAATGAGCAGTTCTTC. This gives the protein CASSQGLAGIPNSYNEQFF.

In its sample, this clonotype was seen many times. The rearrangement uses TRBV19 and TRBJ2-1; D is possibly TRBD1 or TRBD2 (5 bases each). The CDR3 contains 13 residues. Germline CDR1 and CDR2: LNHDA and SQIVND (reference sequence). V dropped 6 bases and J dropped 4 bases, with 10 bases sitting between them. In nucleotides, the CDR3 is TGTGCCAGTAGCGGGACGTCTTACAATGAGCAGTTCTTC. This gives the protein CASSGTSYNEQFF. Full variable domain (missing parts from reference TRBV19 and TRBJ2-1): DGGITQSPKYLFRKEGQNVTLSCEQNLNHDAMYWYRQDPGQGLRLIYYSQIVNDFQKGDIAEGYSVSREKKESFPLTVTSAQKNPTAFYLCASSGTSYNEQFFGPGTRLTVL.